This T cell receptor beta chain was retrieved from a study of Graves' ophthalmopathy and Graves' hyperthyroidism. In the study overall: Peripheral blood sampling occurred at initial diagnosis, before any treatment.

The V gene's germline CDR1 is LNHDA and CDR2 SQIVND (reference sequence). Trimming took off 6 bases at V and 4 bases at J, with 19 bases between the two ends. The CDR3 length is 15 residues. RNA transcripts were the source from which TCR beta CDR3 regions were amplified. The first round was an RT-PCR with HTBI primers, and the second round was a multiplex PCR. TCRdb redid the calling of the multiplex PCR reads with MiXCR, one entry per CDR3 protein. The sample carries around 600,000 distinct CDR3 sequences, approximately 39% recorded once. About this clonotype: Antigen unknown.

Whole-study findings and limits: Detection in blood was also observed for most expanded thyroid clonotypes above 0.001 frequency.

Exclusion criteria comprised other autoimmune diseases, uncontrolled infections, pregnancy or lactation in patients. Establishment of the diagnosis relied upon clinical symptoms, serum thyroxine, TRAb, thyroid ultrasound and orbital computed tomography. The clonotype comes from an adult man with Graves' ophthalmopathy. Sample: peripheral blood. The V and J genes are TRBV19 and TRBJ2-7, with D perhaps TRBD1 (7 bases). In nucleotides, the CDR3 is TGTGCCAGTAGCAAGGACAGGTTTGCGGGATACGAGCAGTACTTC. It encodes CASSKDRFAGYEQYF.